The rows below give T cell receptor beta chains drawn from one sample of a study of blood T cell repertoires in COVID-19. Profiled with immunoSEQ multiplex PCR; TCRdb holds only in-frame clones, not every one. The sample contains around 130,000 clones, roughly 80% of which appear only once. Specimen: peripheral blood. These receptors came from a human donor in a cohort sampled during active COVID-19. Both conserved end residues are trimmed from each CDR3.

ASSQYSGRGTTGELF	TRBV7-9	TRBJ2-2
ASSPDSSGYT	TRBV19	TRBJ1-2
ASSPVYLNRGLEQY	TRBV18	TRBJ2-7
ASSSGVDYNEQF	TRBV5-1	TRBJ2-1
ASSPNAGGGGAQETQY	TRBV18	TRBJ2-5
ASSLAQGITETQY	TRBV5-1	TRBJ2-5
ASSLGSGSLYEQY	TRBV7-9	TRBJ2-7
ASTLTGGTGELF	TRBV25-1	TRBJ2-2
ASSLRGLAGGSSTDTQY	TRBV5-5	TRBJ2-3
ASSFGTTNTGELF	TRBV27	TRBJ2-2
ASRGQTLREQF	TRBV27	TRBJ2-1
ASSKTTGPTYEQY	TRBV5-1	TRBJ2-7
ASSQVRGGNEQF	TRBV4-3	TRBJ2-1
ASSLDGLGYT	TRBV11-2	TRBJ1-2
AFQSGGASGDTQY	TRBV5-4	TRBJ2-3
ASRGLNTDTQY	TRBV6-5	TRBJ2-3
ASSPLPGQGSNEQF	TRBV3-1/TRBV3-2	TRBJ2-1
ASSRGTSGGRTDTQY	TRBV11-2	TRBJ2-3